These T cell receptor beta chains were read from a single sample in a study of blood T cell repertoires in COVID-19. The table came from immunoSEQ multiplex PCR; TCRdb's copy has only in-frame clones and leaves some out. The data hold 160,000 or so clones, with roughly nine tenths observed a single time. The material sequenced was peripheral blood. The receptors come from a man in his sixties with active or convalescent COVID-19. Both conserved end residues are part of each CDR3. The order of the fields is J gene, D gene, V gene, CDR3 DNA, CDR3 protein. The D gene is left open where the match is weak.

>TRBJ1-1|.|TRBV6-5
TGTGCCAGCAGTCAACAGGGATCGAACACTGAAGCTTTCTTT
CASSQQGSNTEAFF
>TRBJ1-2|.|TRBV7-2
TGTGCCAGCAGCTTAAGGACTGACTATGGCTACACCTTC
CASSLRTDYGYTF
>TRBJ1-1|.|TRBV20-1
TGCAGTGCTAGCGTTAACACTGAAGCTTTCTTT
CSASVNTEAFF
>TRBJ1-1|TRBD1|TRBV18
TGTGCCAGCTCATCGCCTGACAGGGGGCCCACTGAAGCTTTCTTT
CASSSPDRGPTEAFF
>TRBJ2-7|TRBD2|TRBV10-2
TGCGCCAGCAGATCGACTAGCGGGTCCTACGAGCAGTACTTC
CASRSTSGSYEQYF
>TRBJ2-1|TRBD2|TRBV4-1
TGCGCCAGCACCTCAAACAGCGGGACTGGGTCCTACAATGAGCAGTTCTTC
CASTSNSGTGSYNEQFF
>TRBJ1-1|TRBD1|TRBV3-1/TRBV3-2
TGTGCCAGCAGCCCTTGGACAGGGGGAACGGCCGTGAACACTGAAGCTTTCTTT
CASSPWTGGTAVNTEAFF
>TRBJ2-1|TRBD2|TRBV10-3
TGTGCCATCAGTGAGTCGCAAGTGACTAGCGGGATTGGTGAGCAGTTCTTC
CAISESQVTSGIGEQFF
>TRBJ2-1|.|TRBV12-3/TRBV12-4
TGTGCCAGCACCCCTTCGGGGGACAATGAGCAGTTCTTC
CASTPSGDNEQFF
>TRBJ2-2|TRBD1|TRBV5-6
TGTGCCAGCAGCTCACCCCACACCGGACAGGCCGGGGAGCTGTTTTTT
CASSSPHTGQAGELFF
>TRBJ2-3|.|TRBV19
TGTGCCAGTAGTATTGGACAGGGAGGGTTTACAGATACGCAGTATTTT
CASSIGQGGFTDTQYF
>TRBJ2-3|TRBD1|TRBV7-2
TGTGCCAGCAGCCGCGGGGGACAGGGGGGAGATACGCAGTATTTT
CASSRGGQGGDTQYF
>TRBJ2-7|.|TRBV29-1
TGCAGTGGGTTTACAGGGTCCAACGAGCAGTACTTC
CSGFTGSNEQYF
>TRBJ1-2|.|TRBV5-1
TGCGCCAGCAGCAGAGACAGCCAGCTTAACTATGGCTACACCTTC
CASSRDSQLNYGYTF